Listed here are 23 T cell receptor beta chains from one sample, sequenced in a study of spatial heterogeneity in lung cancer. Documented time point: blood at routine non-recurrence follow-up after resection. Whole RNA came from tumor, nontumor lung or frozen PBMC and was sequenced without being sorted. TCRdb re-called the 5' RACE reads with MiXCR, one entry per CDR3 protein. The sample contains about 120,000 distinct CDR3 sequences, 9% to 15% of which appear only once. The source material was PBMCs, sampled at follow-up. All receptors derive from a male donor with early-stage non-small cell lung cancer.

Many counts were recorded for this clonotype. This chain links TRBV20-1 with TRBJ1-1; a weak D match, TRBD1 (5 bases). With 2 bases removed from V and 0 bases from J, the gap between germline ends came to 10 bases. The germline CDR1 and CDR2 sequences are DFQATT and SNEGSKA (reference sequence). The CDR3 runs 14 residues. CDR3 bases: TGCAGTGCTAGAAAGGGCAGGGTGAACACTGAAGCTTTCTTT. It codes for CSARKGRVNTEAFF.

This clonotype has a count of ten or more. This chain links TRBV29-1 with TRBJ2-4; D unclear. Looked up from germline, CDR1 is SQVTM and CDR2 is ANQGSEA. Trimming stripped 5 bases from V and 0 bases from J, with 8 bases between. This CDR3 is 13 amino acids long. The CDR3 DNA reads TGCAGCGTTTCTCCGCTAGCCAAAAACATTCAGTACTTC. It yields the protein CSVSPLAKNIQYF.

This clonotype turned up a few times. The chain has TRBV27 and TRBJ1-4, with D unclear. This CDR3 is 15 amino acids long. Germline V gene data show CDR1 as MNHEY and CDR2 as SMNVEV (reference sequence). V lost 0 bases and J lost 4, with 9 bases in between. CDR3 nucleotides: TGTGCCAGCAGTTTATCGAGACACAGTAATGAAAAACTGTTTTTT. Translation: CASSLSRHSNEKLFF.

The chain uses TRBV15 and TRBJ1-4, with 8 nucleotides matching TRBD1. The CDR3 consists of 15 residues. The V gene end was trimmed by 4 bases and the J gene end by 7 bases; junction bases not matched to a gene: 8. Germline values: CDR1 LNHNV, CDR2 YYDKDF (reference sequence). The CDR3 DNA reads TGTGCCACCAGCACAGGACAGGGTTTATGTGAAAAACTGTTTTTT. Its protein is CATSTGQGLCEKLFF.

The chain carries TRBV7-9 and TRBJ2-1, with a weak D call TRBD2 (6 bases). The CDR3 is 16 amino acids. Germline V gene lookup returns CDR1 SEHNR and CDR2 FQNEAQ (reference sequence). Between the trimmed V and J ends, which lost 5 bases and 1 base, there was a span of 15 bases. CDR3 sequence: CASSPPWGESYNEQFF. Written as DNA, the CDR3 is TGTGCCAGCAGCCCACCTTGGGGGGAGTCCTACAATGAGCAGTTCTTC.

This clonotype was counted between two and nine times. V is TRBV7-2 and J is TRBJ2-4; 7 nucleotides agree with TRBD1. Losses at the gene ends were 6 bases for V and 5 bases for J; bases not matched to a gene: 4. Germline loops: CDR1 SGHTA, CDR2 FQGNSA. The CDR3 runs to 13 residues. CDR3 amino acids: CASRPGTENIQYF. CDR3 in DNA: TGTGCCAGCAGACCCGGGACAGAAAACATTCAGTACTTC.

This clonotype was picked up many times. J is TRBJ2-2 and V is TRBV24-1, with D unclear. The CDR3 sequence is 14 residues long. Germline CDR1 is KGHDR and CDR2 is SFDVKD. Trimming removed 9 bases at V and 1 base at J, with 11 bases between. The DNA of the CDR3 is TGTGCCACCTCTAAATCCGGGAACACCGGGGAGCTGTTTTTT. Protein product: CATSKSGNTGELFF.

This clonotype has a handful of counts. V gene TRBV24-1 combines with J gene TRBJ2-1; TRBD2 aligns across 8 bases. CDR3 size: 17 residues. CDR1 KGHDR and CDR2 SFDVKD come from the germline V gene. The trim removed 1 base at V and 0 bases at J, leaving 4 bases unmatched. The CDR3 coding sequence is TGTGCCACCAGTGATTTTAGGGCGGGGGGCTCCTACAATGAGCAGTTCTTC. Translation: CATSDFRAGGSYNEQFF.

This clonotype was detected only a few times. The CDR3 DNA reads TGTGCCAGCAGCCTCCCCAGTTCCTACGAGCAGTACTTC. Protein product: CASSLPSSYEQYF. V is TRBV7-2 and J is TRBJ2-7, with D hard to call. V was shortened by 5 bases and J by 1 base, with 9 bases between the two germline ends. Germline values: CDR1 SGHTA, CDR2 FQGNSA. CDR3 size: 13 residues.

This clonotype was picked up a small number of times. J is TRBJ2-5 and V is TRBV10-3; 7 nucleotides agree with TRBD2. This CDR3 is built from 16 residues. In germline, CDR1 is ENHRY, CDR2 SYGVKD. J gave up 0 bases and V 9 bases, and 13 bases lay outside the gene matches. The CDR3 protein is CAISGDYQTDQETQYF. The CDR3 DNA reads TGTGCCATTTCCGGGGACTACCAAACAGACCAAGAGACCCAGTACTTC.

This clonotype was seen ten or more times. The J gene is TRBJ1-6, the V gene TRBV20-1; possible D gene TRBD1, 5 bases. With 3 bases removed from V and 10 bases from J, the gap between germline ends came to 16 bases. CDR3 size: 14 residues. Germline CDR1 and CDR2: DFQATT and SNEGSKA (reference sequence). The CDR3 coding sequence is TGCAGTGCTAGGGACTCGGGGGTTCGGTCACCCCTCCACTTT. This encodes CSARDSGVRSPLHF.

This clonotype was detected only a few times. Written as DNA, the CDR3 is TGTGCCAGTAGTACAGTTGAGACTCAGTACTACAATGAGCAGTTCTTC. This encodes CASSTVETQYYNEQFF. This chain joins TRBV19 and TRBJ2-1; D gene uncertain. The CDR3 has 16 amino acids. CDR1 LNHDA and CDR2 SQIVND come from the germline V gene (reference sequence). V was cut by 4 bases and J by 3 bases, with 16 bases left in between.

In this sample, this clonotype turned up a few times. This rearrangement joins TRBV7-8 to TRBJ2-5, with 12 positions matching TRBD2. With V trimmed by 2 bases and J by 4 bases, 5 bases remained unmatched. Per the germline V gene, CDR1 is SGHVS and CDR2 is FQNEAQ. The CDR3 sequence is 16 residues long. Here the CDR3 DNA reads TGTGCCAGCAGCTTACCCGGACTAGCGGGGCGAGAGACCCAGTACTTC. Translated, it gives CASSLPGLAGRETQYF.

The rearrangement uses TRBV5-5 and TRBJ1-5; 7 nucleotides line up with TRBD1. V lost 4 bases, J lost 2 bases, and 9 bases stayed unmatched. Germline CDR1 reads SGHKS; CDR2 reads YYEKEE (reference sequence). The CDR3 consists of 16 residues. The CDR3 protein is CASSQLQGFGNQPQHF. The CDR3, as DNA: TGTGCCAGCAGCCAACTACAGGGGTTTGGCAATCAGCCCCAGCATTTT.

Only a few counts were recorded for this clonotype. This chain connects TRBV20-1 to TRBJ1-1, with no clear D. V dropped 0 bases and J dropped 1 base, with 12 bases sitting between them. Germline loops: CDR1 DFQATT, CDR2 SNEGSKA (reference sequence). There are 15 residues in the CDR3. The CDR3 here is CSARDRPAANTEAFF. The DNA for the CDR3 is TGCAGTGCTAGAGATCGGCCTGCTGCGAACACTGAAGCTTTCTTT.

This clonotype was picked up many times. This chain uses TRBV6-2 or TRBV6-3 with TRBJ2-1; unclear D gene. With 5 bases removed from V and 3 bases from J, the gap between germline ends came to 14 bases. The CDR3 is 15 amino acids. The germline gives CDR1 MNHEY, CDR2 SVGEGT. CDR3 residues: CASSRRGGIYNEQFF. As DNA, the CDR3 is TGTGCCAGCAGTCGCCGAGGTGGGATCTACAATGAGCAGTTCTTC.

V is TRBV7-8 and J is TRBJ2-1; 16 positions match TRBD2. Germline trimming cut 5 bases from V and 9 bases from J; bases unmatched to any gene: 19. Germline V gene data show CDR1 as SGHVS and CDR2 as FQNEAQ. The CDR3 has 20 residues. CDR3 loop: CASSKTTLPGLAGGLVEQFF. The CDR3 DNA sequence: TGTGCCAGCAGCAAAACCACGCTGCCGGGACTAGCGGGGGGGCTGGTTGAGCAGTTCTTC.

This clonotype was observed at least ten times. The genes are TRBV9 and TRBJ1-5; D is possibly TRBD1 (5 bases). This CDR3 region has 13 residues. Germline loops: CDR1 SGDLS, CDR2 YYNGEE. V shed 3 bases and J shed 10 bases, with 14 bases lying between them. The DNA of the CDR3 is TGTGCCAGCAGCGGTGGGGGACGTATCCCCCAGCATTTT. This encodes CASSGGGRIPQHF.

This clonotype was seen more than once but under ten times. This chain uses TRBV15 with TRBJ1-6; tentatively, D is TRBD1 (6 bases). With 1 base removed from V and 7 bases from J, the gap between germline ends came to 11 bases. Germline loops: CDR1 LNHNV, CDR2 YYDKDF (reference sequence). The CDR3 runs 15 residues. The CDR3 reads CATSRAKDSNSPLHF. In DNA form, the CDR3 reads TGTGCCACCAGCAGAGCCAAGGACAGCAATTCACCCCTCCACTTT.

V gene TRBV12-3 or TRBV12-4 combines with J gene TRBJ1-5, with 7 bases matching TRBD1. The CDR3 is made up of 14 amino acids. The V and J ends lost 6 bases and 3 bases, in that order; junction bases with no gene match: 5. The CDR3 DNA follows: TGTGCCAGCAGACACAGGGGATCCAATCAGCCCCAGCATTTT. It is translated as CASRHRGSNQPQHF.

For the CDR3, the DNA is TGTGCCAGCAGCCAAACATTTCGCAGCCTAAACACTGAAGCTTTCTTT. Its translation is CASSQTFRSLNTEAFF. This chain joins TRBV4-2 and TRBJ1-1; no firm D call. This CDR3 spans 16 amino acids. V lost 2 bases and J 2 bases, leaving 15 bases between the germline ends. CDR1 is LGHNA, CDR2 YNFKEQ, per germline.

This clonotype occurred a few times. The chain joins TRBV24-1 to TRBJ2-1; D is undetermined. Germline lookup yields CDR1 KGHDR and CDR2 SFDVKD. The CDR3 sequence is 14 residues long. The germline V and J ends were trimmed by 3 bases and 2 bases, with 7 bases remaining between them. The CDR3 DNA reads TGTGCCACCAGTGATAACCCGACCTACAATGAGCAGTTCTTC. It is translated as CATSDNPTYNEQFF.

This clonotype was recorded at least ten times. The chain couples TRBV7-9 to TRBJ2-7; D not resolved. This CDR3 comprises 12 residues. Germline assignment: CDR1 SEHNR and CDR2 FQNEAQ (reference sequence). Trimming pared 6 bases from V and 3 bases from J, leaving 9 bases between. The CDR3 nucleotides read TGTGCCAGCAGGGCGGACGGCTACGAGCAGTACTTC. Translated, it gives CASRADGYEQYF.